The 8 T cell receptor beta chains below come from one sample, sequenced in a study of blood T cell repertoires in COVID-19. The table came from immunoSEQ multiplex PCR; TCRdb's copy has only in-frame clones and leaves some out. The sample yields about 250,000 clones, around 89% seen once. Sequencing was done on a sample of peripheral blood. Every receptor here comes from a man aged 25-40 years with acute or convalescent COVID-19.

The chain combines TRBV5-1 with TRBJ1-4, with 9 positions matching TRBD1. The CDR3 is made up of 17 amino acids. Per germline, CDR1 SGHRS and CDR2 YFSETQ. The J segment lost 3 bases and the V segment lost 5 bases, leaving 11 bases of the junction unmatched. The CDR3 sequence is CASSTGTGSHSNEKLFF. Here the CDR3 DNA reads TGCGCCAGCAGTACCGGGACAGGGTCTCATTCTAATGAAAAACTGTTTTTT.

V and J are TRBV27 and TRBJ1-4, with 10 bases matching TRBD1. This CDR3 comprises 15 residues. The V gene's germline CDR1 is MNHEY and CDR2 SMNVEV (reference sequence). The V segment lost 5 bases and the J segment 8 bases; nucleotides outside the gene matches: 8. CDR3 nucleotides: TGTGCCAGCAGTCGAATGGGGGACAGGGGAGAAAAACTGTTTTTT. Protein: CASSRMGDRGEKLFF.

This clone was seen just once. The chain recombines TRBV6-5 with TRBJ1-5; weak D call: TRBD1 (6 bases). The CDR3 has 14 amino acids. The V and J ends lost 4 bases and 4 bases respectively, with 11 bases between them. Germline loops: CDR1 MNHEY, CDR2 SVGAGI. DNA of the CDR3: TGTGCCAGCAGTTTGGACAGCTTAAATCAGCCCCAGCATTTT. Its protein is CASSLDSLNQPQHF.

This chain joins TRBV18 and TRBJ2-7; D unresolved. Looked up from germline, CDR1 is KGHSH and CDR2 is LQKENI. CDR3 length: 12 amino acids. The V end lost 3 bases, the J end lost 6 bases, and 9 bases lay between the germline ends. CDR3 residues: CASSPYGSEQYF. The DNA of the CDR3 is TGTGCCAGCTCACCCTACGGGTCCGAGCAGTACTTC. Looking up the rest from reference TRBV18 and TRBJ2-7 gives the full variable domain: NAGVMQNPRHLVRRRGQEARLRCSPMKGHSHVYWYRQLPEEGLKFMVYLQKENIIDESGMPKERFSAEFPKEGPSILRIQQVVRGDSAAYFCASSPYGSEQYFGPGTRLTVT.

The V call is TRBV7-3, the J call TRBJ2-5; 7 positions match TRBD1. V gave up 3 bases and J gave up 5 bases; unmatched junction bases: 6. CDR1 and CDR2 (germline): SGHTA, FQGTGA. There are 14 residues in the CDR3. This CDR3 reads CASSLGQWEETQYF. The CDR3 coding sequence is TGTGCCAGCAGCTTGGGACAGTGGGAGGAGACCCAGTACTTC.

The DNA of the CDR3 is TGTGCCAGCAGCCACGGAGTTTCCACAGATACGCAGTATTTT. This codes for CASSHGVSTDTQYF. This sequence joins TRBV14 and TRBJ2-3, with unresolved D. There are 14 residues in the CDR3. Germline V CDR1 and CDR2: SGHDN, FVKESK. V lost 3 bases to trimming and J lost 2 bases, with 9 bases between them.

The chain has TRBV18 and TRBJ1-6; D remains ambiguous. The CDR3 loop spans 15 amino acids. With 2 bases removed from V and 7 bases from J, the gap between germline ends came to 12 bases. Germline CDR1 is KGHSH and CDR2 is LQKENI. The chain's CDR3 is CASSPDAGGNSPLHF. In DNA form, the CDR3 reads TGTGCCAGCTCACCAGACGCCGGCGGAAATTCACCCCTCCACTTT.

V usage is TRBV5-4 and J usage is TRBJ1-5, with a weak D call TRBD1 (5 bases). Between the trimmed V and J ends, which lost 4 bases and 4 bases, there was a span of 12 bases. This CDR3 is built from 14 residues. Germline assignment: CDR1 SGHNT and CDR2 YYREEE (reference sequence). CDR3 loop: CASSAEGPNQPQHF. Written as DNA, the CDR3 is TGTGCCAGCAGCGCGGAGGGGCCTAATCAGCCCCAGCATTTT. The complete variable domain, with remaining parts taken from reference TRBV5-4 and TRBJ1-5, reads ETGVTQSPTHLIKTRGQQVTLRCSSQSGHNTVSWYQQALGQGPQFIFQYYREEENGRGNFPPRFSGLQFPNYSSELNVNALELDDSALYLCASSAEGPNQPQHFGDGTRLSIL.